This T cell receptor (beta chain) is from a study of regulatory T cells in long-lasting Graves disease. Regarding the study as a whole: Fewer public clonotypes were shared by new patients (roughly 970) than by persistent patients (approximately 2,700).

This clonotype was detected many times. What it binds is unknown. Time point denoted: newly diagnosed GD, antithyroid drugs for less than 3 months. The TCR library was prepared using RNA isolated from PBMCs. Investigators prepared the TCR beta libraries by applying iRepertoire HTBI primers and Arm-PCR of CDR3 regions. TCRdb reprocessed the multiplex PCR reads via MiXCR and lists one record per CDR3 protein. The table lists about 220,000 distinct CDR3 sequences, approximately 18% of them singletons. This CDR3 comprises 14 residues. Germline V gives CDR1 SGHDT, CDR2 YYEEEE. V lost 5 bases and J lost 7, with 18 bases in between. These data were also reused for a study on T cells in Graves' hyperthyroidism and ophthalmopathy. That paper states: Hyperthyroidism of Graves' type that showed no ophthalmopathy progression within 18 months was stable. Patients aged 18 to 65 with hyperthyroidism were newly diagnosed, with duration under 2 months. TCR CDR3 regions were first amplified by RT-PCR with HTBI primers.

The chain couples TRBV5-6 to TRBJ1-1, with D possibly TRBD1 on 6 matching bases. The source was peripheral blood mononuclear cells (PBMCs), collected at new diagnosis, from a patient treated with antithyroid drugs. The TCR sequence derives from a woman aged 25-40 years with Graves disease. The CDR3 reads CASSPLGGADEAFF. CDR3 DNA: TGTGCCAGCAGTCCCTTGGGGGGGGCAGATGAAGCTTTCTTT.